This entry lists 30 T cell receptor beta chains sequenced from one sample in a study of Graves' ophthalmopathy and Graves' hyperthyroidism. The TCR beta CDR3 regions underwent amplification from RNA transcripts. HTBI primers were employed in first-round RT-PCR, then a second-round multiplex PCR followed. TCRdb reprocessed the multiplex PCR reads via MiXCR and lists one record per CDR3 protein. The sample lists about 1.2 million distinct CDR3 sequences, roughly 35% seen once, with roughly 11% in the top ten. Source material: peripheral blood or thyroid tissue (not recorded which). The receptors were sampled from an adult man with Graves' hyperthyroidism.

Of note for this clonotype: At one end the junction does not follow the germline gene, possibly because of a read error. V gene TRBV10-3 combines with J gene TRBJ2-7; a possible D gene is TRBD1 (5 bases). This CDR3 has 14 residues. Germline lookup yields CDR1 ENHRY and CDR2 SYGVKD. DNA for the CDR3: TGTGCCACCAGTGTGTCAGGGTTCGTCTACGAGCAGTACTTC. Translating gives CATSVSGFVYEQYF.

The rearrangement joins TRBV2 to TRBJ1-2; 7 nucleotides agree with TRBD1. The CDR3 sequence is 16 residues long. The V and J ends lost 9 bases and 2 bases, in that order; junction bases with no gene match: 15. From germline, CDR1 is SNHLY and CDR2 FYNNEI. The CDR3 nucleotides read TGTGCCAGGGGCGGGACAGACCGCCTCACAAACTATGGCTACACCTTC. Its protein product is CARGGTDRLTNYGYTF.

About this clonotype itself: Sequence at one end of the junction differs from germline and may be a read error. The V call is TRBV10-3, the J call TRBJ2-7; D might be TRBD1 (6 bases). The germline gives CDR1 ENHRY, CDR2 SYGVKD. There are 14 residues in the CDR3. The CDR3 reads CASSFYRELNEQYF. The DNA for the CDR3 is TGTGCCAGCAGTTTCTACAGGGAACTCAACGAGCAGTACTTC.

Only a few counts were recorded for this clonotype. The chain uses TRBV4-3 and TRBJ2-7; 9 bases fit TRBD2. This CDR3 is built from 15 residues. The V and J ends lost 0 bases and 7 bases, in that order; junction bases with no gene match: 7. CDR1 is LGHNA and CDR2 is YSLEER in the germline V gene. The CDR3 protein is CASSQDRLAGREQYF. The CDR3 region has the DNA TGCGCCAGCAGCCAAGATCGGCTAGCGGGAAGGGAGCAGTACTTC.

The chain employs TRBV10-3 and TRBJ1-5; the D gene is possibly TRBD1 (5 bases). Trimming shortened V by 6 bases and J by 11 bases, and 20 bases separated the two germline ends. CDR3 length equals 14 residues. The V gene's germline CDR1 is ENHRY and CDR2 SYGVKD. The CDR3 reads CAISQGRTGETQHF. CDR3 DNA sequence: TGTGCCATCAGCCAGGGACGGACCGGGGAGACCCAGCATTTT.

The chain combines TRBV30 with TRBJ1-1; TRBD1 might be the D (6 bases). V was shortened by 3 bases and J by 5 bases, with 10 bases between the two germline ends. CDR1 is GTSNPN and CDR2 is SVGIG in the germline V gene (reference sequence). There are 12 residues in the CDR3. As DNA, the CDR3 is TGTGCCTGGAGAGGGGGGAATACTGAAGCTTTCTTT. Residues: CAWRGGNTEAFF.

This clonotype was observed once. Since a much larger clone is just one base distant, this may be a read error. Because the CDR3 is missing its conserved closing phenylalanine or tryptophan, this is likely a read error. CDR3: CASSVPREVRTEAFL. DNA of the CDR3: TGTGCCAGTAGTGTCCCGCGGGAAGTGCGGACTGAAGCTTTCCTT. The rearrangement links TRBV19 to TRBJ1-1; D gene ambiguous. V shed 5 bases and J shed 5 bases, with 18 bases lying between them. This CDR3 comprises 15 residues. Germline V lookup: CDR1 LNHDA, CDR2 SQIVND (reference sequence).

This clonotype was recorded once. Written as DNA, the CDR3 is TGCAGCGTTGAAGACCAAGGACAGGAGAACTGTTTAACCCAATTCCACTTT. Translated, it gives CSVEDQGQENCLTQFHF. The rearrangement uses TRBV29-1 and TRBJ1-6; 7 bases are shared with TRBD1. Germline assignment: CDR1 SQVTM and CDR2 ANQGSEA. The CDR3 consists of 17 residues. Trimming took 0 bases from V and 17 from J; bases not matched to a gene: 22.

CDR3 nucleotide sequence: TGTGCCATCAGTGAGTCGGGGGCGGAGGATGAAAAACTGTTTTTT. Translated, it gives CAISESGAEDEKLFF. V usage is TRBV10-3 and J usage is TRBJ1-4, with TRBD1 as a possible D gene (6 bases). This CDR3 contains 15 residues. Trimming stripped 0 bases from V and 6 bases from J, with 11 bases between. Germline loops: CDR1 ENHRY, CDR2 SYGVKD.

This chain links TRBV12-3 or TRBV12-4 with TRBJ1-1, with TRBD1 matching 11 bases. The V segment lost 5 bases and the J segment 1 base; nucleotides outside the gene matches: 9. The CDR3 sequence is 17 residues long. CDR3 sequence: CASSPSGTGGRNTEAFF. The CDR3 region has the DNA TGTGCCAGCAGTCCGTCCGGGACAGGGGGTAGGAACACTGAAGCTTTCTTT.

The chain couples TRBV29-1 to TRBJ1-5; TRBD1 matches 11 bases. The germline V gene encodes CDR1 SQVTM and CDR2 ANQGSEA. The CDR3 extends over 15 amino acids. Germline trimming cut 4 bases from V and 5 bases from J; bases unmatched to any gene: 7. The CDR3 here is CSVARTGGADQPQHF. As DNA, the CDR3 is TGCAGCGTTGCCCGGACAGGGGGCGCGGATCAGCCCCAGCATTTT.

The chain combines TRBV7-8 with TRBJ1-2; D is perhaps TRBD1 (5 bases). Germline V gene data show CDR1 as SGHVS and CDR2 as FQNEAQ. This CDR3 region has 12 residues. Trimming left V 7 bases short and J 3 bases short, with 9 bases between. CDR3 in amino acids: CASTKQDYGYTF. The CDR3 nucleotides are TGTGCCAGCACCAAACAGGACTATGGCTACACCTTC. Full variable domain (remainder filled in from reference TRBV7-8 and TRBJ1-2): GAGVSQSPRYKVAKRGQDVALRCDPISGHVSLFWYQQALGQGPEFLTYFQNEAQLDKSGLPSDRFFAERPEGSVSTLKIQRTQQEDSAVYLCASTKQDYGYTFGSGTRLTVV.

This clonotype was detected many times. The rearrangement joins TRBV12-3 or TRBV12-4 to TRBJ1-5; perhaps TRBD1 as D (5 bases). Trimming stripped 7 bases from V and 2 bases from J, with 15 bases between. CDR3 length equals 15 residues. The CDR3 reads CASMLGGGRNQPQHF. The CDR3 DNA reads TGTGCCAGCATGTTGGGCGGGGGTCGCAATCAGCCCCAGCATTTT.

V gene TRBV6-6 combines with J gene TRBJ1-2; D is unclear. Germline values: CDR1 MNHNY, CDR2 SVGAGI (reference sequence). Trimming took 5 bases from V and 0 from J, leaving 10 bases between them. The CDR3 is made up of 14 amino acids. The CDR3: CASSRGRSNYGYTF. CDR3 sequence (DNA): TGTGCCAGCAGTCGTGGACGGTCTAACTATGGCTACACCTTC.

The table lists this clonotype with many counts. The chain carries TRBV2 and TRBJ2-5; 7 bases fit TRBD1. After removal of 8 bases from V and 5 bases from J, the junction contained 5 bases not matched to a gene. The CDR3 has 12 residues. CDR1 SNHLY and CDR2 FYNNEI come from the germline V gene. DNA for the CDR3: TGTGCCAGCCGACAGGGCGCGGAGACCCAGTACTTC. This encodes CASRQGAETQYF.

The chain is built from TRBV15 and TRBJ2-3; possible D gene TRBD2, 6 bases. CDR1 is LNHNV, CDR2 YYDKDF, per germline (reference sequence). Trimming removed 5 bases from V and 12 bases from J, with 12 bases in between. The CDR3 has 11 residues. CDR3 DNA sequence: TGTGCCACCAGCGCCCCGGGACTTCAGTATTTT. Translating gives CATSAPGLQYF.

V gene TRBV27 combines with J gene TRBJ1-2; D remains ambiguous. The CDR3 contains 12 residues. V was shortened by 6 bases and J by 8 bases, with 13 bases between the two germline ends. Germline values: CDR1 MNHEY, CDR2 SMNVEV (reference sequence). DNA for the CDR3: TGTGCCAGCAGGCCGGACGCAGGCGGCTACACCTTC. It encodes CASRPDAGGYTF.

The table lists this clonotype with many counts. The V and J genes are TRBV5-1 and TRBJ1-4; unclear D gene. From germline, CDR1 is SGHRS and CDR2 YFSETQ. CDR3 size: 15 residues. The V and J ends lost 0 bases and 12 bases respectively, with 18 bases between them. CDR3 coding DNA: TGCGCCAGCAGCTTGGCCGGCGCTACTGGCACTCAACTGTTTTTT. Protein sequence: CASSLAGATGTQLFF. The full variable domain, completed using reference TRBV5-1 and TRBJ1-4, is KAGVTQTPRYLIKTRGQQVTLSCSPISGHRSVSWYQQTPGQGLQFLFEYFSETQRNKGNFPGRFSGRQFSNSRSEMNVSTLELGDSALYLCASSLAGATGTQLFFGSGTQLSVL.

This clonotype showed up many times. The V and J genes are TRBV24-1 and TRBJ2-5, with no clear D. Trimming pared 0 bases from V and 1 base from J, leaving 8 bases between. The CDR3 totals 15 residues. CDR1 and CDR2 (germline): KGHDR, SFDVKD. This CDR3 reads CATSDLEDGQETQYF. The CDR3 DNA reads TGTGCCACCAGTGATTTGGAGGACGGCCAAGAGACCCAGTACTTC.

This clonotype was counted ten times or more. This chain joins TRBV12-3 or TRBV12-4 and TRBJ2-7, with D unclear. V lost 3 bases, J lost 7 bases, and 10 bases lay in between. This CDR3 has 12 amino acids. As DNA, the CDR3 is TGTGCCAGCAGTTTCAGGTCAAGGGAGCAGTACTTC. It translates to CASSFRSREQYF.

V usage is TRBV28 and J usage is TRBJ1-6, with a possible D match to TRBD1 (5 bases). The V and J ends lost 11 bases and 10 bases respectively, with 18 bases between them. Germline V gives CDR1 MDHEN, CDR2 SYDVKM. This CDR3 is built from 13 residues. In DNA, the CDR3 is TGTGCCGGGCGGGGCGTCGGTGGATCACCCCTCCACTTT. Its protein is CAGRGVGGSPLHF. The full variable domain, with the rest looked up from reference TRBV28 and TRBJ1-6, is DVKVTQSSRYLVKRTGEKVFLECVQDMDHENMFWYRQDPGLGLRLIYFSYDVKMKEKGDIPEGYSVSREKKERFSLILESASTNQTSMYLCAGRGVGGSPLHFGNGTRLTVT.

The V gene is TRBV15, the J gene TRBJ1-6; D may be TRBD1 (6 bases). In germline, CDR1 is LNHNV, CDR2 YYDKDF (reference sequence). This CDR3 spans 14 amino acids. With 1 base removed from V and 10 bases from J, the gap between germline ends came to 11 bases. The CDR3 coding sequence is TGTGCCACCAGCAGAGCGGCAGGGGAATCACCCCTCCACTTT. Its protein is CATSRAAGESPLHF.

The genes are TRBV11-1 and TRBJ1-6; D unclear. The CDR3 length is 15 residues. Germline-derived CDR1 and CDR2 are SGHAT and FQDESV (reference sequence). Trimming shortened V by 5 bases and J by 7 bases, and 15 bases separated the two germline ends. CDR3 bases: TGTGCCAGCAGCCATCTCGGCCCGACAAATTCACCCCTCCACTTT. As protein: CASSHLGPTNSPLHF.

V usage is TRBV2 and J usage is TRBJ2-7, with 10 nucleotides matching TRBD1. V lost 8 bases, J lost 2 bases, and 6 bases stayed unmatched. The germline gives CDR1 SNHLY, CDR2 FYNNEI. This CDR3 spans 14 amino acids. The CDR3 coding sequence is TGTGCCAGCCCAAGACAGGGGGCGGCCTACGAGCAGTACTTC. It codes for CASPRQGAAYEQYF.

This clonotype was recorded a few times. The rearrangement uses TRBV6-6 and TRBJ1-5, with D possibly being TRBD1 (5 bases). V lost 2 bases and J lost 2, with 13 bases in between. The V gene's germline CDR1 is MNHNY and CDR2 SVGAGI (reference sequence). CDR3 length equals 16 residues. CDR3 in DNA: TGTGCCAGCAGTTACGGAGGGGAGGTGGGCAATCAGCCCCAGCATTTT. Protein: CASSYGGEVGNQPQHF.

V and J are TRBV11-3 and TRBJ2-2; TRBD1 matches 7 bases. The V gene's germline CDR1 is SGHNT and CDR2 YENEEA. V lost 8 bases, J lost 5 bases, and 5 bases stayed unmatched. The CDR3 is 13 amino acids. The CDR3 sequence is CASRDRATGELFF. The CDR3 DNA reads TGTGCCAGCCGAGACAGGGCTACCGGGGAGCTGTTTTTT.

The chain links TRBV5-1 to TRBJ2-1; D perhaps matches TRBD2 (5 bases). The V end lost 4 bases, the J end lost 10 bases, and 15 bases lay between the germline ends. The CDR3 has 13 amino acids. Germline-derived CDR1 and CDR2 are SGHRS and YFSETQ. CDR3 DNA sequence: TGCGCCAGCAGCACCCACGGGGTTGGGGAGCAGTTCTTC. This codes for CASSTHGVGEQFF. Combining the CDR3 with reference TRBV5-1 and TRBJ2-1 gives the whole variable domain KAGVTQTPRYLIKTRGQQVTLSCSPISGHRSVSWYQQTPGQGLQFLFEYFSETQRNKGNFPGRFSGRQFSNSRSEMNVSTLELGDSALYLCASSTHGVGEQFFGPGTRLTVL.

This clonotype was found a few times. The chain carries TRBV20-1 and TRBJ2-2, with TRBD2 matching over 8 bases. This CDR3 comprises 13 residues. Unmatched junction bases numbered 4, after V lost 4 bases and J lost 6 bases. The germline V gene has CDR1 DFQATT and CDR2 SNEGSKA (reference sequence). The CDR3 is CSAISGRPGELFF. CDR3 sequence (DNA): TGCAGTGCTATAAGCGGGAGACCCGGGGAGCTGTTTTTT.

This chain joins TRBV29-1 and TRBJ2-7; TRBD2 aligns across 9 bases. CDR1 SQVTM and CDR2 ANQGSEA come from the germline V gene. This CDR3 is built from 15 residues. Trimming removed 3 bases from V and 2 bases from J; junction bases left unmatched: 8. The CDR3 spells CSVDGASGTAYEQYF. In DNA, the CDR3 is TGCAGCGTTGACGGCGCTAGCGGGACCGCCTACGAGCAGTACTTC.

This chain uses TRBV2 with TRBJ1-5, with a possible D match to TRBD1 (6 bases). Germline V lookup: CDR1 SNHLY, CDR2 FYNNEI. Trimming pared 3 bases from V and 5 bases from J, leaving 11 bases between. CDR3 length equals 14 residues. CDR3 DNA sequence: TGTGCCAGCAGTGAGGTCGGGGGCCATCAGCCCCAGCATTTT. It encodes CASSEVGGHQPQHF.